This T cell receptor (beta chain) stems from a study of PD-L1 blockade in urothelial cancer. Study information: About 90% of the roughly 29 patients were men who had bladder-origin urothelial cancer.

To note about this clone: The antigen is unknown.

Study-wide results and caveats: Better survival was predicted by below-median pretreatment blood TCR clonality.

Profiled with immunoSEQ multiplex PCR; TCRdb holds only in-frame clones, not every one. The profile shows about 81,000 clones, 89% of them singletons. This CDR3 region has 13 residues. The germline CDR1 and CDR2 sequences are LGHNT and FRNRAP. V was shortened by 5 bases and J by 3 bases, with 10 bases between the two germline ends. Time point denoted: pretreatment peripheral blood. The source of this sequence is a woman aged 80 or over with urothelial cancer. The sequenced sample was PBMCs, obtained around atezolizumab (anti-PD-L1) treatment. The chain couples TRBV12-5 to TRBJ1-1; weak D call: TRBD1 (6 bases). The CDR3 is CASGDRPDTEAFF. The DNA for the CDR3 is TGTGCTAGTGGTGACAGGCCGGACACTGAAGCTTTCTTT.